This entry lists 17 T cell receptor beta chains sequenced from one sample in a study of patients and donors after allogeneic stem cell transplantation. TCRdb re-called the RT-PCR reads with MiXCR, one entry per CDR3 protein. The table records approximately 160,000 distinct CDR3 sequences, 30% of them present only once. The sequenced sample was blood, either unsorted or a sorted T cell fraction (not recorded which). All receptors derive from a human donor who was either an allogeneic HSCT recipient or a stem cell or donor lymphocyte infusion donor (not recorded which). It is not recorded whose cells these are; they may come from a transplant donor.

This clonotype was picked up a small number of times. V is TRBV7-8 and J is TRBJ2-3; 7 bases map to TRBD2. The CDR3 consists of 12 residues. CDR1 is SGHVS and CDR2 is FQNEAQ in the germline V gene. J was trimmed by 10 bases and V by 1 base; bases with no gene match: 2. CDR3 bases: TGTGCCAGCAGCTTAGATCTAGCGGCGCAGTATTTT. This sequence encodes CASSLDLAAQYF.

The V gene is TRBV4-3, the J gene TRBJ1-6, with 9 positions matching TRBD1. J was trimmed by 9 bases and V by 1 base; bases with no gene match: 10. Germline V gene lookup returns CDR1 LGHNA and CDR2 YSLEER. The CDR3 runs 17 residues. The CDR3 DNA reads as TGCGCCAGCAGCCAAGTGAAGGGGGGACAGGGCCGTTCACCCCTCCACTTT. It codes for CASSQVKGGQGRSPLHF.

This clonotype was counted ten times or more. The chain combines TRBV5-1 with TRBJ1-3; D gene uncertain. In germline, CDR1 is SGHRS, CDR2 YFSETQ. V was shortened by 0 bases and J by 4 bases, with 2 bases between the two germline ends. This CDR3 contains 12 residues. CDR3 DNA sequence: TGCGCCAGCAGCTTGGCGGGAAACACCATATATTTT. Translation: CASSLAGNTIYF.

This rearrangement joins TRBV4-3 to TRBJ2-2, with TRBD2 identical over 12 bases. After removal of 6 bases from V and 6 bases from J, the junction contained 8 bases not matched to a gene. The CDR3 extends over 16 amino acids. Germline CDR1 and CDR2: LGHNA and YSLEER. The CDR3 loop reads CASSRTSGRTAGELFF. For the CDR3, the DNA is TGCGCCAGCAGTCGCACTAGCGGGAGGACGGCCGGGGAGCTGTTTTTT.

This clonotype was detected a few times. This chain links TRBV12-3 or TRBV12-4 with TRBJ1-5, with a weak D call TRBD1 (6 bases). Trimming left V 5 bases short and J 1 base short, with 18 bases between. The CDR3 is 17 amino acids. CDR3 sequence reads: CASSPYRGAISNQPQHF. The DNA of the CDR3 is TGTGCCAGCAGTCCCTATAGGGGGGCTATAAGCAATCAGCCCCAGCATTTT.

In DNA form, the CDR3 reads TGTGCCAGCAGTTTGATATGGGACAGGACTAACTATGGCTACACCTTC. Translation gives CASSLIWDRTNYGYTF. The rearrangement links TRBV12-3 or TRBV12-4 to TRBJ1-2; 8 positions match TRBD1. The CDR3 loop spans 16 amino acids. V shed 3 bases, J shed 0 bases, and the junction held 6 bases outside the gene matches.

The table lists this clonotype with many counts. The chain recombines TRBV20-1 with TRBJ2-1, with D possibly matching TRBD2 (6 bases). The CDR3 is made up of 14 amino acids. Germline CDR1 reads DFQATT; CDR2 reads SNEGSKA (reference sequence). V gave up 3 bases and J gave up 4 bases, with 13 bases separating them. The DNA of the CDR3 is TGCAGTGCTAGCGGGAGTCAGTTTTACAATGAGCAGTTCTTC. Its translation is CSASGSQFYNEQFF.

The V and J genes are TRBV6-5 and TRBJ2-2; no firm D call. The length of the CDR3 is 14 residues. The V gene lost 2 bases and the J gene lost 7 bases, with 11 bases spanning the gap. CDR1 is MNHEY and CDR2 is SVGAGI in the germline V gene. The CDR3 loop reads CASSYRSPHGELFF. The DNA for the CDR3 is TGTGCCAGCAGTTACCGCTCTCCGCACGGGGAGCTGTTTTTT.

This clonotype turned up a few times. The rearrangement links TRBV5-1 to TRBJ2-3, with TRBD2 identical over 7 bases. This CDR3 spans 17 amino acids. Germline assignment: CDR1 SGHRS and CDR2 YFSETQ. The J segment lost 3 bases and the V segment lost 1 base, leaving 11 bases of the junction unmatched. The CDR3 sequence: CASSLPPSGSRTDTQYF. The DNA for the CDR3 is TGCGCCAGCAGCTTGCCCCCTAGCGGATCGAGGACAGATACGCAGTATTTT.

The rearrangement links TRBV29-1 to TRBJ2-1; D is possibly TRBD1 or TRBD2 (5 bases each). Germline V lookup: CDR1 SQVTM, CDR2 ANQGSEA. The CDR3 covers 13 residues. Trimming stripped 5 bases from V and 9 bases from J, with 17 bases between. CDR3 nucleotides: TGCAGCGTTCGTCCGGGGCCGGCGAGTGAGCAGTTCTTC. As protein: CSVRPGPASEQFF.

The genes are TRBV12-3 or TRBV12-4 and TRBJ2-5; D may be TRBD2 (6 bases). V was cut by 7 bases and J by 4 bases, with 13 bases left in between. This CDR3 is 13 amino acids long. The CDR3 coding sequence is TGTGCCAGCACGCGGGGCGAAGGAGAGACCCAGTACTTC. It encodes CASTRGEGETQYF.

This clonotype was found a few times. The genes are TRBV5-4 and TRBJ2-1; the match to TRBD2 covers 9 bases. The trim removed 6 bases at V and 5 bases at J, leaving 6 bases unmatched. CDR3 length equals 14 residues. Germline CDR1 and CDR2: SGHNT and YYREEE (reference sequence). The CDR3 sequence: CASKPASGNNEQFF. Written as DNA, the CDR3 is TGTGCCAGCAAACCCGCTAGCGGGAACAATGAGCAGTTCTTC.

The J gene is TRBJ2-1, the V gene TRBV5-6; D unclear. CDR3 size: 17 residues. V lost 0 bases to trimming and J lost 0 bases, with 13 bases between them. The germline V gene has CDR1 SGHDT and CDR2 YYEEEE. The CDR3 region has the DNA TGTGCCAGCAGCTTGGTCCTGGCAGGTAGCTCCTACAATGAGCAGTTCTTC. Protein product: CASSLVLAGSSYNEQFF.

The CDR3 coding sequence is TGTGCCAGCAGTCGCATCACGAAGTACAGTTCCTACGAGCAGTACTTC. Protein: CASSRITKYSSYEQYF. The rearrangement uses TRBV6-5 and TRBJ2-7; D is uncertain. V dropped 5 bases and J dropped 1 base, with 18 bases sitting between them. The CDR3 totals 16 residues. Germline V gene data show CDR1 as MNHEY and CDR2 as SVGAGI.

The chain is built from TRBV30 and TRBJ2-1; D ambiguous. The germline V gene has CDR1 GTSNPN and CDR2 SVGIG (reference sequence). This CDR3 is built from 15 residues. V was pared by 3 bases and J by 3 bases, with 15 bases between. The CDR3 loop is CAWRERWPGYNEQFF. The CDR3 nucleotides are TGTGCCTGGAGGGAACGGTGGCCGGGCTACAATGAGCAGTTCTTC.

CDR3 region: CAWSVRESYNEQFF. CDR3 DNA sequence: TGTGCCTGGAGTGTACGTGAGTCCTACAATGAGCAGTTCTTC. V and J are TRBV30 and TRBJ2-1; D gene unclear. The germline V gene encodes CDR1 GTSNPN and CDR2 SVGIG (reference sequence). Between the trimmed V and J ends, which lost 0 bases and 1 base, there was a span of 7 bases. The CDR3 loop spans 14 amino acids.

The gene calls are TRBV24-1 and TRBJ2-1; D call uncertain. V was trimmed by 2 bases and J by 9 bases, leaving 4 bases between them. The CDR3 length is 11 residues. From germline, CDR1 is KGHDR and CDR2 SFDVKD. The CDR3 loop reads CATSDWGEQFF. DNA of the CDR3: TGTGCCACCAGTGATTGGGGTGAGCAGTTCTTC.